Shown below are 9 T cell receptor beta chains from a single sample sequenced in a study of human T cells and chemical hapten exposure. TCRdb fed the RACE reads into MiXCR, producing one record per CDR3 protein. The sample holds roughly 40,000 distinct CDR3 sequences; roughly 12% are singletons and the top ten take 5.7%. Documented time point: pre-sensitization, week 0. Treatment: therapeutic diphenylcyclopropenone sensitization with weekly scalp DPC. The sequencing used whole blood, collected in connection with sensitization to the hapten diphenylcyclopropenone (DPC). These TCRs come from a woman in her 30s with alopecia areata. Some clones in this sample may be carry-over from other donors' samples.

At least ten counts were recorded for this clonotype. The chain couples TRBV19 to TRBJ1-5, with 7 bases that match TRBD1. Per germline, CDR1 LNHDA and CDR2 SQIVND (reference sequence). The CDR3 runs to 12 residues. With 5 bases clipped from V and 11 bases from J, the junction kept 6 bases outside the gene matches. As DNA, the CDR3 is TGTGCCAGTAGTTCTCGACAGGGAACCCAGCATTTT. Amino acid sequence: CASSSRQGTQHF.

The sample holds many counts of this clonotype. The chain couples TRBV7-2 to TRBJ2-7; 8 bases fit TRBD2. From germline, CDR1 is SGHTA and CDR2 FQGNSA. The CDR3 sequence is 14 residues long. V dropped 5 bases and J dropped 6; count of bases not matched to a gene: 9. CDR3 loop: CASSPRTSWGEQYF. The CDR3 region has the DNA TGTGCCAGCAGCCCTCGGACTAGCTGGGGCGAGCAGTACTTC. The full variable domain, in which reference TRBV7-2 and TRBJ2-7 provide the parts outside the CDR3, is GAGVSQSPSNKVTEKGKDVELRCDPISGHTALYWYRQSLGQGLEFLIYFQGNSAPDKSGLPSDRFSAERTGGSVSTLTIQRTQQEDSAVYLCASSPRTSWGEQYFGPGTRLTVT.

This clonotype has at least ten counts. The chain is built from TRBV7-6 and TRBJ2-6, with D unresolved. Germline V gene lookup returns CDR1 SGHVS and CDR2 FNYEAQ. The V and J ends lost 5 bases and 2 bases respectively, with 16 bases between them. This CDR3 is 17 amino acids long. The CDR3 nucleotides are TGTGCCAGCAGCCCCAGGACGGATTTTGCTGGGGCCAACGTCCTGACTTTC. It codes for CASSPRTDFAGANVLTF.

This clonotype was observed many times. The rearrangement joins TRBV5-4 to TRBJ2-3; 9 bases fit TRBD2. Looked up from germline, CDR1 is SGHNT and CDR2 is YYREEE (reference sequence). The CDR3 is 21 amino acids. With V trimmed by 4 bases and J by 4 bases, 25 bases remained unmatched. CDR3 protein: CASSDRSPRGSGGKGADTQYF. DNA for the CDR3: TGTGCCAGCAGCGACCGGTCCCCCCGGGGTAGCGGGGGCAAAGGGGCAGATACGCAGTATTTT. Full variable domain (missing parts from reference TRBV5-4 and TRBJ2-3): ETGVTQSPTHLIKTRGQQVTLRCSSQSGHNTVSWYQQALGQGPQFIFQYYREEENGRGNFPPRFSGLQFPNYSSELNVNALELDDSALYLCASSDRSPRGSGGKGADTQYFGPGTRLTVL.

This clonotype was seen a few times. V usage is TRBV11-2 and J usage is TRBJ2-3, with 9 bases lining up with TRBD1. CDR3 length: 17 residues. Unmatched junction bases numbered 14, after V lost 7 bases and J lost 3 bases. Germline V gene sequence: CDR1 SGHAT, CDR2 FQNNGV. CDR3 sequence reads: CASNTIPTGGATDTQYF. The CDR3 DNA reads as TGTGCCAGCAACACCATCCCTACAGGGGGCGCTACAGATACGCAGTATTTT.

The rearrangement uses TRBV6-2 or TRBV6-3 and TRBJ2-3, with TRBD2 matching 8 bases. The ends lost 6 bases at V and 2 bases at J; junction bases unmatched: 4. This CDR3 is built from 14 residues. The germline V gene encodes CDR1 MNHEY and CDR2 SVGEGT. The CDR3, as DNA: TGTGCCAGCAGAAAGCGGGAGTTCACAGATACGCAGTATTTT. Encoded protein: CASRKREFTDTQYF.

This clonotype came up a few times. The V gene is TRBV5-1, the J gene TRBJ2-1; D is possibly TRBD2 (6 bases). The CDR3 extends over 15 amino acids. Germline V gives CDR1 SGHRS, CDR2 YFSETQ. The V end was cut by 2 bases, the J end by 0 bases, with 9 bases between. CDR3 amino acids: CASSFSGPSYNEQFF. Here the CDR3 DNA reads TGCGCCAGCAGCTTCAGCGGGCCCTCCTACAATGAGCAGTTCTTC.

This sequence joins TRBV20-1 and TRBJ2-3, with TRBD2 matching 16 bases. Germline V gene lookup returns CDR1 DFQATT and CDR2 SNEGSKA (reference sequence). V shed 5 bases and J 3 bases; nucleotides not matched to a gene: 5. The CDR3 spans 16 residues. The CDR3 nucleotides are TGCAGTGCTCCGGGACTAGCGGGAGGGCCAACAGATACGCAGTATTTT. Translated: CSAPGLAGGPTDTQYF.

The chain combines TRBV24-1 with TRBJ1-1, with D uncertain. The CDR3 spans 13 residues. The V end was cut by 8 bases, the J end by 1 base, with 10 bases between. Germline loops: CDR1 KGHDR, CDR2 SFDVKD. The DNA of the CDR3 is TGTGCCACCACCCAAGGAAAGAACACTGAAGCTTTCTTT. Its protein is CATTQGKNTEAFF.